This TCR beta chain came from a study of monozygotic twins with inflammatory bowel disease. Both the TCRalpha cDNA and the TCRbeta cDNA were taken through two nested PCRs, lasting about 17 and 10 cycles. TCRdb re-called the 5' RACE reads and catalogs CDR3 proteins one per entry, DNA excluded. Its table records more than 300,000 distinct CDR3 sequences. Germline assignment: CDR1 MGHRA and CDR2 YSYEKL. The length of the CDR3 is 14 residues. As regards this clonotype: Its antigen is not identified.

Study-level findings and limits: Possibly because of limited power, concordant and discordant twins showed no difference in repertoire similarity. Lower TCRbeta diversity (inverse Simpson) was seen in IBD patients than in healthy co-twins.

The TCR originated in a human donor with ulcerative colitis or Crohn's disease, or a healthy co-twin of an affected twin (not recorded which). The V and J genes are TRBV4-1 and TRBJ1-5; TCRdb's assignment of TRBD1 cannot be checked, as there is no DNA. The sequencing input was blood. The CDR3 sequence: CASSQGQSYQPQHF.